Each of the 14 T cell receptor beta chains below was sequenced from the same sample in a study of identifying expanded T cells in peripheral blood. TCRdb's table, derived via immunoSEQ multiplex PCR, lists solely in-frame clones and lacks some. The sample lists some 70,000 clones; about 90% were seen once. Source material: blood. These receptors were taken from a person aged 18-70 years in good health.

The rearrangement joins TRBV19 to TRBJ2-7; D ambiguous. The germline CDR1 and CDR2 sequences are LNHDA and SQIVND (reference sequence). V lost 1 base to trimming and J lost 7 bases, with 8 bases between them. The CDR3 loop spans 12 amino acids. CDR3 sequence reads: CASSIGAGEQYF. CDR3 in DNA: TGTGCCAGTAGTATAGGGGCTGGGGAGCAGTACTTC.

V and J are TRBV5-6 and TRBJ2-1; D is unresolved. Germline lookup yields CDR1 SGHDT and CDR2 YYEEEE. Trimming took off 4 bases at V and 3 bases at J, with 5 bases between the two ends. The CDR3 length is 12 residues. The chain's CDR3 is CASSSDYNEQFF. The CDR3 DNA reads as TGTGCCAGCAGCAGCGACTACAATGAGCAGTTCTTC.

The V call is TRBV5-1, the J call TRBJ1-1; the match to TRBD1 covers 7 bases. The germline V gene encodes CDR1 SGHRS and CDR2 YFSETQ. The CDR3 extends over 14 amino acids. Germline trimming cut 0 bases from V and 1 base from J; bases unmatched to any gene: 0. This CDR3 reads CASSLGTGNTEAFF. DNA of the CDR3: TGCGCCAGCAGCTTGGGGACAGGGAACACTGAAGCTTTCTTT. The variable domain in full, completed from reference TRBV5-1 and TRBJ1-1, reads KAGVTQTPRYLIKTRGQQVTLSCSPISGHRSVSWYQQTPGQGLQFLFEYFSETQRNKGNFPGRFSGRQFSNSRSEMNVSTLELGDSALYLCASSLGTGNTEAFFGQGTRLTVV.

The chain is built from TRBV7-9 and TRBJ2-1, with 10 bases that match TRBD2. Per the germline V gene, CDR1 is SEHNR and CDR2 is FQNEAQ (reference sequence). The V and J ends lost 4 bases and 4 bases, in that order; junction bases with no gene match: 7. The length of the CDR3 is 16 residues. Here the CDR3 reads CASSSGLADLYNEQFF. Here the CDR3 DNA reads TGTGCCAGCAGCTCCGGACTAGCGGACCTATACAATGAGCAGTTCTTC.

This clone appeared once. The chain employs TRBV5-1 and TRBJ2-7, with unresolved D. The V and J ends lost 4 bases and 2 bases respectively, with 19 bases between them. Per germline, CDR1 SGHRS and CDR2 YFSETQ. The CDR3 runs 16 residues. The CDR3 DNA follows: TGCGCCAGCAGCCCTATACGACTCGACCGGCCCTACGAGCAGTACTTC. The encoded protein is CASSPIRLDRPYEQYF. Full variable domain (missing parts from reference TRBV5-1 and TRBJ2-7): KAGVTQTPRYLIKTRGQQVTLSCSPISGHRSVSWYQQTPGQGLQFLFEYFSETQRNKGNFPGRFSGRQFSNSRSEMNVSTLELGDSALYLCASSPIRLDRPYEQYFGPGTRLTVT.

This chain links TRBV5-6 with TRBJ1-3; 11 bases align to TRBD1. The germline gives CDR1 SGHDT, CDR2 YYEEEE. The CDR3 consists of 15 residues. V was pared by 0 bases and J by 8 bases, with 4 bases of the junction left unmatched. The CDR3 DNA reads TGTGCCAGCAGCTTGGTCGGACAGGGGGCGGACACCATATATTTT. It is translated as CASSLVGQGADTIYF. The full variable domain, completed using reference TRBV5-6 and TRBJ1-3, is DAGVTQSPTHLIKTRGQQVTLRCSPKSGHDTVSWYQQALGQGPQFIFQYYEEEERQRGNFPDRFSGHQFPNYSSELNVNALLLGDSALYLCASSLVGQGADTIYFGEGSWLTVV.

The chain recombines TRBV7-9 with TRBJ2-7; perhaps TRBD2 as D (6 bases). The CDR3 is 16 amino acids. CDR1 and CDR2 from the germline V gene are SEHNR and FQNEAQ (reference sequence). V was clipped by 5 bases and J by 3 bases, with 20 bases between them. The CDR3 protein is CASSGGSERAVYEQYF. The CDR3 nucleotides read TGTGCCAGCAGCGGGGGTTCGGAGCGGGCGGTCTACGAGCAGTACTTC.

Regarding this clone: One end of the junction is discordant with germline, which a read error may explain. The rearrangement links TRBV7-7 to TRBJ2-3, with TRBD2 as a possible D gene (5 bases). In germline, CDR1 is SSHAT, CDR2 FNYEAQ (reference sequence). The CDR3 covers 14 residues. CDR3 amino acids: CASSPSGNTDTQYF. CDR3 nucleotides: TGTGCTAGCAGCCCCTCGGGGAACACAGATACGCAGTATTTT.

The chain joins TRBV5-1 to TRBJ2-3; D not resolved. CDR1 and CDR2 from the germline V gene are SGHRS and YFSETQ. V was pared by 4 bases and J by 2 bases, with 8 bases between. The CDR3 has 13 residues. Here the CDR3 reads CASSPRPTDTQYF. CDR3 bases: TGCGCCAGCAGCCCTCGGCCCACAGATACGCAGTATTTT. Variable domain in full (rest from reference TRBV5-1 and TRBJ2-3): KAGVTQTPRYLIKTRGQQVTLSCSPISGHRSVSWYQQTPGQGLQFLFEYFSETQRNKGNFPGRFSGRQFSNSRSEMNVSTLELGDSALYLCASSPRPTDTQYFGPGTRLTVL.

CDR3: CASSHGGRTEAFF. The CDR3 region has the DNA TGTGCCAGCAGCCACGGGGGGCGGACTGAAGCTTTCTTT. The chain is built from TRBV7-9 and TRBJ1-1, with D possibly TRBD1 on 6 matching bases. The germline V and J ends were trimmed by 5 bases and 5 bases, with 12 bases remaining between them. CDR3 length: 13 amino acids. From germline, CDR1 is SEHNR and CDR2 FQNEAQ (reference sequence).

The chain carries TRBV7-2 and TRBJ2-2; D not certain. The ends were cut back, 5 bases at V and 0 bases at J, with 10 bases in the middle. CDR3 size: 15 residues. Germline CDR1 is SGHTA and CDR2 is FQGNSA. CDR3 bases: TGTGCCAGCAGCAGGCCAATGGCGAACACCGGGGAGCTGTTTTTT. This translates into CASSRPMANTGELFF.

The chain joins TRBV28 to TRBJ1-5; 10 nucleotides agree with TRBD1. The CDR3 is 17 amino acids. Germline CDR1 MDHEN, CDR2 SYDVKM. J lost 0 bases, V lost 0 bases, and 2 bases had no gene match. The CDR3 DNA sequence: TGTGCCAGCAGTTTATGGGGGACAGGGGTTAGCAATCAGCCCCAGCATTTT. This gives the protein CASSLWGTGVSNQPQHF. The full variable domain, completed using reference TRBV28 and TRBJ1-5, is DVKVTQSSRYLVKRTGEKVFLECVQDMDHENMFWYRQDPGLGLRLIYFSYDVKMKEKGDIPEGYSVSREKKERFSLILESASTNQTSMYLCASSLWGTGVSNQPQHFGDGTRLSIL.

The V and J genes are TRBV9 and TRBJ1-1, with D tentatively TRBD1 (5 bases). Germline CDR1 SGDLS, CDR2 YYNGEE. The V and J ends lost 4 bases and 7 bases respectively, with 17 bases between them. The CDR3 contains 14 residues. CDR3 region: CASSPGGVRVEAFF. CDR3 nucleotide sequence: TGTGCCAGCAGCCCTGGGGGGGTGCGGGTTGAAGCTTTCTTT.

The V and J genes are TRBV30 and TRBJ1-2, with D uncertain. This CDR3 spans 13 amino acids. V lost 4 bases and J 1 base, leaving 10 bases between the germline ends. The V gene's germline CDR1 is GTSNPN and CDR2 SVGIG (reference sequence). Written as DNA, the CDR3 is TGTGCCTGGACCGGGGAAAGTAACTATGGCTACACCTTC. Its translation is CAWTGESNYGYTF. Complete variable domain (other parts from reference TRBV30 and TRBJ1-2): SQTIHQWPATLVQPVGSPLSLECTVEGTSNPNLYWYRQAAGRGLQLLFYSVGIGQISSEVPQNLSASRPQDRQFILSSKKLLLSDSGFYLCAWTGESNYGYTFGSGTRLTVV.